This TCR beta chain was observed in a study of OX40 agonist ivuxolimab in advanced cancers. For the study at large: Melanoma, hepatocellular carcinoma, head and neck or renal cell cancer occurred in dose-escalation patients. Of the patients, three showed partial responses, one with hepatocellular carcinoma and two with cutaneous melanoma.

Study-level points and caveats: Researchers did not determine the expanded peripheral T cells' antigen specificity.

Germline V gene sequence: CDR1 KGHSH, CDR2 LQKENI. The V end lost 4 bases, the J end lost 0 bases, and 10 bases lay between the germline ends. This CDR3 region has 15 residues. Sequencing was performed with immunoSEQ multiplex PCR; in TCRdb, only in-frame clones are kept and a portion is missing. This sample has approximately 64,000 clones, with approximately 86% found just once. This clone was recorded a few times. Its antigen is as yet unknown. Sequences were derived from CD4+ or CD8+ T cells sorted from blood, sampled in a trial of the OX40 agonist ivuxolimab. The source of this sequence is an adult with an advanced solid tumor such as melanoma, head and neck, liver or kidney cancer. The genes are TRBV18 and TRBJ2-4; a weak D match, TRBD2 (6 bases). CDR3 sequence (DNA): TGTGCCAGCTCACAGGGAGGACTAGCCAAAAACATTCAGTACTTC. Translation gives CASSQGGLAKNIQYF. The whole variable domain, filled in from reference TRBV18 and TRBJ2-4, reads NAGVMQNPRHLVRRRGQEARLRCSPMKGHSHVYWYRQLPEEGLKFMVYLQKENIIDESGMPKERFSAEFPKEGPSILRIQQVVRGDSAAYFCASSQGGLAKNIQYFGAGTRLSVL.